A selection of T cell receptor beta chains follows, all from one sample in a study of blood T cells in healthy people across ages. Via MiXCR, TCRdb re-called the 5' RACE reads, giving one row per CDR3 protein. The sample shows 600,000 to 650,000 distinct CDR3 sequences, roughly 58% of them seen only once. Sequenced material: blood. The receptors were sampled from a man in his sixties in good health. Each CDR3 is given with its conserved first and last residue. Expanded clones are given a class, and other clones once, few, many or no size at all.

>-|TRBV20-1
CSALGQGSYNSPLHF
>-|TRBV4-1
CASSQPRATGRTNEKLFF
>-|TRBV4-1
CASSARTGPLLWTEAFF
>-|TRBV12-3/TRBV12-4
CASGISGGYNEQFF
>-|TRBV12-3/TRBV12-4
CASSFRTSSGNEQFF
>few|TRBV4-1
CASSPRALEADTQYF
>-|TRBV9
CASSVGTGGTGELFF
>few|TRBV3-1
CASKLTGAQETQYF
>-|TRBV6-1
CASSESGEQYF
>-|TRBV7-9
CASSDGTGIWSGANVLTF
>-|TRBV5-1
CASSEQGIGANVLTF
>-|TRBV4-2
CASSQLRTGEGSEKLFF
>once|TRBV27
CASRASGAKETQYF
>-|TRBV6-6
CASSRSAGQFF
>-|TRBV20-1
CSARGRPPTDTQYF
>few|TRBV15
CATSSRGTATDTQYF
>-|TRBV5-6
CAGSTSGCGQFF
>-|TRBV9
CASSHRLGGYTF
>-|TRBV10-3
CAISELQGHEQFF
>-|TRBV10-3
CAIRAGTGVTDTQYF
>many|TRBV7-2
CASSPREGGKLFF
>few|TRBV18
CASSPRGSSYEQYF
>-|TRBV3-1
CASSPPEGWSYNEQFF
>many|TRBV10-3
CATARSQRGVQETQYF
>few|TRBV24-1
CATSDKGGIQYF
>-|TRBV3-1
CASSRRQPIFEETQYF
>-|TRBV7-2
CASSLNAVGRVSDTQYF
>few|TRBV6-2/TRBV6-3
CASVSSAGETQYF
>-|TRBV6-5
CASSYSGGGWYF
>-|TRBV4-2
CASSPDRGAGEKLFF
>-|TRBV10-1
CASSEGPGDTQYF
>-|TRBV6-5
CASSPRGSPDYEQYF
>-|TRBV7-2
CASSGSWGGNVLTF
>once|TRBV4-2
CASSPTGTSGQETQYF
>-|TRBV21-1
CASSKGLGHSIPYEQYF